What follows is one T cell receptor beta chain and its context. These data originate in a study of patients and donors after allogeneic stem cell transplantation. V lost 3 bases and J 3 bases, leaving 12 bases between the germline ends. The CDR3 has 14 residues. Per germline, CDR1 SGDLS and CDR2 YYNGEE. TCRdb processed the RT-PCR reads anew with MiXCR; each CDR3 protein has one entry. This table holds some 200,000 distinct CDR3 sequences, more than 35% found once. The receptor comes from a human donor who was either an allogeneic HSCT recipient or a stem cell or donor lymphocyte infusion donor (not recorded which). It is not recorded whose cells these are; they may come from a transplant donor. The chain recombines TRBV9 with TRBJ1-1; D possibly corresponds to TRBD1 (5 bases). The sequenced sample was blood, either unsorted or a sorted T cell fraction (not recorded which). This CDR3 is CASSAPGRDTEAFF. The CDR3, as DNA: TGTGCCAGCAGCGCCCCAGGGCGCGACACTGAAGCTTTCTTT.